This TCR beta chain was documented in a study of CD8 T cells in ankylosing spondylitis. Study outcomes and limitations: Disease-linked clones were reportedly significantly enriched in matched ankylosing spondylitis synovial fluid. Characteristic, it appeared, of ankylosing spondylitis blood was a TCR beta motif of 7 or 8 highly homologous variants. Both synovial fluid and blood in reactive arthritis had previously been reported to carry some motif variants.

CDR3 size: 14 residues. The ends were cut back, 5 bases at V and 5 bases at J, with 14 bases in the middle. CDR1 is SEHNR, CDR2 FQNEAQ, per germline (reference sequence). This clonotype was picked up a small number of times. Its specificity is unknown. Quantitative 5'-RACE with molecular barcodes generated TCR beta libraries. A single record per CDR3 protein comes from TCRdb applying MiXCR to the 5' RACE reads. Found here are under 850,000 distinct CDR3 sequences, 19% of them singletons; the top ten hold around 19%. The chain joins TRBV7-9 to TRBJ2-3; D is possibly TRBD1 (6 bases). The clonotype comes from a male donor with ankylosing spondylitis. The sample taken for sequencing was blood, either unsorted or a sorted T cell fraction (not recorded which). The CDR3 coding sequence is TGTGCCAGCAGCCAGACAGGCGGCGGAGATACGCAGTATTTT. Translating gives CASSQTGGGDTQYF.